The text below deals with one T cell receptor beta chain. Its antigen remains unknown. Germline assignment: CDR1 SQVTM and CDR2 ANQGSEA. The V gene lost 4 bases and the J gene lost 9 bases, with 13 bases spanning the gap. The CDR3 contains 13 residues. The protocol was immunoSEQ multiplex PCR, while the TCRdb copy is restricted to in-frame clones and leaves out a portion. The table has some 78,000 clones, more than 70% seen once. These data originate in a study of identifying expanded T cells in peripheral blood. Study-wide results and limits: Across healthy donors, higher total template counts meant significantly greater approximately two-week count variance. Differentially abundant clones: 0.95 to 1.5 between replicates, approximately 15 at two to three weeks, approximately 18 at four.

During the collection period, no donor immune events like infections were recorded. This TCR derives from a person aged 18 to 75 in good health. Sequencing used blood. The chain recombines TRBV29-1 with TRBJ1-6; no reliable D call. CDR3 sequence reads: CSVAGEDGSPLHF. DNA for the CDR3: TGCAGCGTTGCGGGCGAAGATGGTTCACCCCTCCACTTT.